Shown below are 14 T cell receptor beta chains from a single sample sequenced in a study of T cell responses to AZD1222 COVID-19 vaccine. Generated by immunoSEQ multiplex PCR, the TCRdb table keeps only in-frame clones and is missing some. The sample lists about 170,000 clones, roughly nine tenths seen once, with about 6.9% in the top ten. The material was peripheral blood, obtained on day 0 of AZD1222 vaccination. The receptors here all came from an adult in good health.

The chain links TRBV4-1 to TRBJ2-1; 11 bases fit TRBD2. With V trimmed by 1 base and J by 4 bases, 6 bases remained unmatched. This CDR3 is 17 amino acids long. Germline V lookup: CDR1 MGHRA, CDR2 YSYEKL. The CDR3 nucleotides are TGCGCCAGCAGCCAAGGTCTCCTAGCGGGGGGTTACAATGAGCAGTTCTTC. Its translation: CASSQGLLAGGYNEQFF.

This clone occurred once. The V gene is TRBV14, the J gene TRBJ2-7; TRBD1 is a possible D gene (5 bases). The V gene's germline CDR1 is SGHDN and CDR2 FVKESK. This CDR3 region has 16 residues. The V and J ends lost 4 bases and 0 bases respectively, with 16 bases between them. The CDR3, as DNA: TGTGCCAGCAGCCGTTCGCGCAGGGCGAACTCCTACGAGCAGTACTTC. Protein: CASSRSRRANSYEQYF.

V and J are TRBV5-6 and TRBJ2-3; TRBD2 is a possible D gene (7 bases). The CDR3 has 17 residues. Germline V gene lookup returns CDR1 SGHDT and CDR2 YYEEEE. Trimming stripped 0 bases from V and 4 bases from J, with 18 bases between. The CDR3 DNA reads as TGTGCCAGCAGCTTGGCTGGGAACAGGGAGGGGGCAGATACGCAGTATTTT. This codes for CASSLAGNREGADTQYF.

The chain carries TRBV25-1 and TRBJ2-1, with D tentatively TRBD1 (5 bases). This CDR3 comprises 14 residues. Germline V CDR1 and CDR2: MGHDK, SYGVNS. Deletions cut 3 bases from V and 4 bases from J, with 10 bases between. The CDR3 DNA reads TGTGCCAGCAGTGAGGAAAGACAGTACAATGAGCAGTTCTTC. Its protein is CASSEERQYNEQFF. The variable domain in full, completed from reference TRBV25-1 and TRBJ2-1, reads EADIYQTPRYLVIGTGKKITLECSQTMGHDKMYWYQQDPGMELHLIHYSYGVNSTEKGDLSSESTVSRIRTEHFPLTLESARPSHTSQYLCASSEERQYNEQFFGPGTRLTVL.

This chain joins TRBV7-8 and TRBJ1-1; tentatively, D is TRBD1 (6 bases). The V and J ends lost 4 bases and 4 bases respectively, with 16 bases between them. Germline-derived CDR1 and CDR2 are SGHVS and FQNEAQ. The CDR3 has 15 residues. The CDR3 here is CASSYQTGGGTEAFF. DNA of the CDR3: TGTGCCAGCAGCTACCAAACGGGGGGCGGCACTGAAGCTTTCTTT.

This chain links TRBV28 with TRBJ1-1, with 10 bases aligning to TRBD1. The ends lost 3 bases at V and 0 bases at J; junction bases unmatched: 7. Germline assignment: CDR1 MDHEN and CDR2 SYDVKM. This CDR3 is built from 17 residues. The CDR3 reads CASSFTGDRGMNTEAFF. For the CDR3, the DNA is TGTGCCAGCAGTTTTACAGGGGACAGGGGTATGAACACTGAAGCTTTCTTT.

The chain couples TRBV6-5 to TRBJ1-1, with TRBD1 as a possible D gene (5 bases). Trimming took 5 bases from V and 6 from J, leaving 13 bases between them. The CDR3 runs 13 residues. Germline-derived CDR1 and CDR2 are MNHEY and SVGAGI. The CDR3: CASSLQGSAEAFF. DNA of the CDR3: TGTGCCAGCAGTCTCCAGGGTTCGGCTGAAGCTTTCTTT.

V usage is TRBV2 and J usage is TRBJ2-7; D is unresolved. Per the germline V gene, CDR1 is SNHLY and CDR2 is FYNNEI. The V end was cut by 5 bases, the J end by 7 bases, with 9 bases between. This CDR3 spans 11 amino acids. For the CDR3, the DNA is TGTGCCAGCAGTCCGCGGTGGGAGCAGTACTTC. This encodes CASSPRWEQYF.

CDR3 protein: CASSEHGQINQPQHF. As DNA, the CDR3 is TGCGCCAGCAGCGAACACGGACAGATCAATCAGCCCCAGCATTTT. V and J are TRBV5-1 and TRBJ1-5, with D perhaps TRBD1 (6 bases). CDR1 is SGHRS and CDR2 is YFSETQ in the germline V gene. This CDR3 has 15 residues. V lost 4 bases, J lost 3 bases, and 14 bases lay in between.

This sequence joins TRBV5-5 and TRBJ1-2; D is ambiguous. Germline CDR1 SGHKS, CDR2 YYEKEE (reference sequence). Between the trimmed V and J ends, which lost 0 bases and 0 bases, there was a span of 15 bases. The CDR3 consists of 17 residues. The CDR3 DNA sequence: TGTGCCAGCAGCTTGGAGTGGGCCACCGAAGCTAACTATGGCTACACCTTC. Residues: CASSLEWATEANYGYTF.

This chain links TRBV11-2 with TRBJ2-3; 10 bases line up with TRBD2. With 5 bases clipped from V and 4 bases from J, the junction kept 6 bases outside the gene matches. The CDR3 covers 15 residues. In germline, CDR1 is SGHAT, CDR2 FQNNGV. CDR3: CASSPRLAGADTQYF. CDR3 sequence (DNA): TGTGCCAGCAGCCCGCGTCTAGCGGGGGCAGATACGCAGTATTTT. Looking up the rest from reference TRBV11-2 and TRBJ2-3 gives the full variable domain: EAGVAQSPRYKIIEKRQSVAFWCNPISGHATLYWYQQILGQGPKLLIQFQNNGVVDDSQLPKDRFSAERLKGVDSTLKIQPAKLEDSAVYLCASSPRLAGADTQYFGPGTRLTVL.

J is TRBJ2-2 and V is TRBV7-2; 8 bases align to TRBD2. Per germline, CDR1 SGHTA and CDR2 FQGNSA. The V and J ends lost 5 bases and 0 bases, in that order; junction bases with no gene match: 2. This CDR3 comprises 15 residues. The chain's CDR3 is CASSRGLANTGELFF. DNA for the CDR3: TGTGCCAGCAGCCGGGGACTAGCGAACACCGGGGAGCTGTTTTTT.

This clone was seen a single time. The chain is built from TRBV3-1 (or the pseudogene TRBV3-2) and TRBJ2-1; D is uncertain. CDR1 and CDR2 (germline): LGHDT, YNNKEL (reference sequence). V was clipped by 2 bases and J by 2 bases, with 1 base between them. The CDR3 is made up of 12 amino acids. CDR3: CASSQTYNEQFF. The CDR3 DNA sequence: TGTGCCAGCAGCCAAACCTACAATGAGCAGTTCTTC.

The chain joins TRBV7-2 to TRBJ2-1; D is possibly TRBD2 (5 bases). V lost 6 bases and J 3 bases, leaving 15 bases between the germline ends. CDR1 and CDR2 (germline): SGHTA, FQGNSA. The CDR3 length is 15 residues. The CDR3 DNA reads TGTGCCAGCAGAGCCCCGGGGTCCTTCTACAATGAGCAGTTCTTC. Its protein product is CASRAPGSFYNEQFF.